One and the same sample provided the 13 T cell receptor beta chains below, sequenced in a study of blood T cell repertoires in COVID-19 (TCRdb year 2020). Library method: the immunoSEQ multiplex PCR assay. The immuneACCESS repertoire file appears here via TCRdb, limited to in-frame rearrangements. These files lack a portion of the clones; in checked studies, under half of the deficit traces to unresolved V genes, and the cause of the others is not known. Within this sample are 150,000 to 200,000 clones, with approximately 89% of them counted one time only. The top ten clones comprise 2.5% to 4% of the sample. Sequences were obtained from peripheral blood. All receptors derive from a man in his 70s with acute or convalescent COVID-19.

The chain employs TRBV7-2 and TRBJ1-6; 8 bases map to TRBD1. The CDR3 has 15 amino acids. Trimming took 4 bases from V and 4 from J; bases not matched to a gene: 3. Germline lookup yields CDR1 SGHTA and CDR2 FQGNSA. CDR3 in DNA: TGTGCCAGCAGCTCACGGACAGGGTATAATTCACCCCTCCACTTT. Protein product: CASSSRTGYNSPLHF.

The CDR3 region has the DNA TGTGCCAGCAGCTTATGGACTAGCGGGGCCACTAGCACAGATACGCAGTATTTT. Translating gives CASSLWTSGATSTDTQYF. The chain joins TRBV13 to TRBJ2-3; 12 nucleotides match TRBD2. Germline CDR1 reads PRHDT; CDR2 reads FYEKMQ (reference sequence). The CDR3 runs to 18 residues. The V gene end was trimmed by 2 bases and the J gene end by 0 bases; junction bases not matched to a gene: 6.

The chain couples TRBV5-1 to TRBJ2-7; no reliable D call. V was clipped by 1 base and J by 1 base, with 6 bases between them. The germline V gene encodes CDR1 SGHRS and CDR2 YFSETQ. The CDR3 is made up of 13 amino acids. CDR3: CASSLLSSYEQYF. The CDR3 nucleotides read TGCGCCAGCAGCTTGCTTTCTTCCTACGAGCAGTACTTC.

The CDR3 spells CASSQANRVSGNTIYF. The CDR3 coding sequence is TGTGCCAGCAGCCAGGCTAACAGGGTCTCTGGAAACACCATATATTTT. This chain uses TRBV14 with TRBJ1-3; D might be TRBD1 (6 bases). This CDR3 region has 16 residues. Trimming shortened V by 3 bases and J by 0 bases, and 12 bases separated the two germline ends. CDR1 is SGHDN, CDR2 FVKESK, per germline.

The chain is built from TRBV4-2 and TRBJ1-2; tentative D call: TRBD1 (5 bases). The V gene lost 3 bases and the J gene lost 4 bases, with 12 bases spanning the gap. Germline V gives CDR1 LGHNA, CDR2 YNFKEQ. CDR3 length equals 14 residues. The CDR3: CASSHPARAYGYTF. CDR3 in DNA: TGTGCCAGCAGCCACCCCGCCAGGGCCTATGGCTACACCTTC.

The V call is TRBV19, the J call TRBJ1-5; possibly TRBD1 for D (6 bases). V was cut by 5 bases and J by 4 bases, with 27 bases left in between. Per the germline V gene, CDR1 is LNHDA and CDR2 is SQIVND (reference sequence). The CDR3 length is 19 residues. The CDR3 loop is CASSSGIGGARPLNQPQHF. CDR3 in DNA: TGTGCCAGTAGTTCGGGGATAGGGGGGGCGCGACCTCTAAATCAGCCCCAGCATTTT.

The V call is TRBV7-6, the J call TRBJ2-2; TRBD1 might be the D (5 bases). This CDR3 is 13 amino acids long. Germline V gives CDR1 SGHVS, CDR2 FNYEAQ. The V end was cut by 3 bases, the J end by 5 bases, with 7 bases between. CDR3 protein: CASSFGHTGELFF. In DNA, the CDR3 is TGTGCCAGCAGCTTCGGACATACCGGGGAGCTGTTTTTT.

The chain has TRBV18 and TRBJ2-7; 10 bases line up with TRBD2. The CDR3 sequence is 19 residues long. Germline loops: CDR1 KGHSH, CDR2 LQKENI. The ends lost 3 bases at V and 0 bases at J; junction bases unmatched: 14. CDR3 in amino acids: CASSPREPSGSLSSYEQYF. CDR3 nucleotide sequence: TGTGCCAGCTCACCCCGAGAGCCTAGCGGGAGCTTAAGCTCCTACGAGCAGTACTTC.

The chain is built from TRBV18 and TRBJ2-1; 11 bases fit TRBD2. Germline CDR1 and CDR2: KGHSH and LQKENI. V shed 3 bases and J 4 bases; nucleotides not matched to a gene: 8. The CDR3 spans 17 residues. The CDR3 nucleotides read TGTGCCAGCTCACCCTATATGACTAGCGGGGCTTACAATGAGCAGTTCTTC. Protein: CASSPYMTSGAYNEQFF.

This clone was counted a single time. V is TRBV5-4 and J is TRBJ1-4, with 7 nucleotides matching TRBD1. The CDR3 extends over 14 amino acids. After removal of 4 bases from V and 4 bases from J, the junction contained 4 bases not matched to a gene. Looked up from germline, CDR1 is SGHNT and CDR2 is YYREEE (reference sequence). The CDR3 DNA sequence: TGTGCCAGCAGCGGGGGACAGCTTAATGAAAAACTGTTTTTT. Residues: CASSGGQLNEKLFF.

The rearrangement joins TRBV27 to TRBJ2-3; 7 bases agree with TRBD1. The CDR3 is made up of 14 amino acids. Germline V CDR1 and CDR2: MNHEY, SMNVEV (reference sequence). Trimming cost V 5 bases and J 5 bases; bases outside gene matches: 7. The CDR3: CASSTRQGQDTQYF. The CDR3 DNA sequence: TGTGCCAGCAGTACACGACAGGGTCAAGATACGCAGTATTTT.

The chain links TRBV11-3 to TRBJ1-1; D ambiguous. The CDR3 consists of 14 residues. CDR1 SGHNT and CDR2 YENEEA come from the germline V gene. Between the trimmed V and J ends, which lost 5 bases and 4 bases, there was a span of 14 bases. The CDR3 spells CASSPHPGSTEAFF. Here the CDR3 DNA reads TGTGCCAGCAGCCCCCATCCCGGTAGCACTGAAGCTTTCTTT.

This rearrangement joins TRBV19 to TRBJ2-3, with 9 bases fitting TRBD1. Unmatched junction bases numbered 9, after V lost 5 bases and J lost 6 bases. Looked up from germline, CDR1 is LNHDA and CDR2 is SQIVND (reference sequence). The CDR3 extends over 15 amino acids. The CDR3 sequence: CASSFLGQGLDTQYF. Here the CDR3 DNA reads TGTGCCAGTAGTTTTTTGGGACAGGGATTGGATACGCAGTATTTT. Together with reference TRBV19 and TRBJ2-3, the CDR3 gives the full variable domain: DGGITQSPKYLFRKEGQNVTLSCEQNLNHDAMYWYRQDPGQGLRLIYYSQIVNDFQKGDIAEGYSVSREKKESFPLTVTSAQKNPTAFYLCASSFLGQGLDTQYFGPGTRLTVL.